This record covers a single TCR beta chain. These data belong to a study of blood T cell repertoires in COVID-19. Study summary: The origin of the acute and convalescent COVID-19 samples was the United States, Italy and Spain.

CDR3 length equals 17 residues. V shed 5 bases and J 8 bases; nucleotides not matched to a gene: 16. Authors' methods: Using reference gene primer amplification, nucleated cell counts were estimated. Generated by immunoSEQ multiplex PCR, the TCRdb table keeps only in-frame clones and is missing some. D and trimming come from the DNA, and the V and J calls and clone size come from that table. The sample includes 150,000 or so clones, roughly 73% seen only once; the top ten take about 8.4%. The receptor was isolated from a woman aged 45 to 65 with active or convalescent COVID-19. The sample taken for sequencing was peripheral blood. V is TRBV23-1 and J is TRBJ1-5, with 9 bases matching TRBD1. TRBV23-1 is an open reading frame whose function is uncertain. The CDR3, as DNA: TGCGCCAGCAGTATAGGTCCCCGGGACAGGGTACTGAAGCCCCAGCATTTT. Its translation is CASSIGPRDRVLKPQHF.